This T cell receptor (beta chain) stems from a study of control samples from healthy donors and cancer patients. Profiling relied on immunoSEQ multiplex PCR, and the TCRdb table lists in-frame clones only, not all of them. The repertoire holds about 140,000 clones, with roughly 92% as singletons. J gave up 4 bases and V 6 bases, and 9 bases lay outside the gene matches. CDR1 MGHDK and CDR2 SYGVNS come from the germline V gene. The CDR3 has 14 amino acids. Source material: blood. This TCR came from a man aged 30-40 years in good health. V is TRBV25-1 and J is TRBJ2-7; 7 bases agree with TRBD2. The CDR3 here is CASRANGGSYEQYF. The CDR3 region has the DNA TGTGCCAGCAGGGCCAATGGCGGGAGTTACGAGCAGTACTTC.